The sequence of this TCR beta chain was determined in a study of blood T cell repertoires in COVID-19. This clone was seen once. Sequencing used immunoSEQ multiplex PCR; TCRdb keeps in-frame clones, though not all of them. The data hold nearly 350,000 clones, with roughly 90% observed a single time. Study members were between about 18 and 95 years old and lived in around 24 US regions. Germline CDR1 is SGHVS and CDR2 is FQNEAQ. The CDR3 is made up of 18 amino acids. J gave up 2 bases and V 7 bases, and 14 bases lay outside the gene matches. Sequenced input: PBMCs or T cells enriched from blood (not recorded which). This receptor was identified in a woman aged 30 to 39 who had recovered from COVID-19. The rearrangement links TRBV7-8 to TRBJ2-2; 9 nucleotides line up with TRBD2. The CDR3 DNA reads TGTGCCAGCACCCTCGTTGGTAGCGGGGGCGGCAACACCGGGGAGCTGTTTTTT. As protein: CASTLVGSGGGNTGELFF.